The 25 T cell receptor beta chains listed next were all sequenced from one sample in a study of blood T cell repertoires in COVID-19. Libraries were prepared by immunoSEQ multiplex PCR; TCRdb keeps only in-frame clonotypes and omits some of them. This table has some 350,000 clones, 85% to 90% appearing once. The sequenced material came from PBMCs or T cells enriched from blood (not recorded which). The origin of the receptors is a man younger than 30 who had recovered from COVID-19.

V usage is TRBV19 and J usage is TRBJ1-2; TRBD1 agrees at 7 bases. Germline CDR1 and CDR2: LNHDA and SQIVND (reference sequence). This CDR3 is 15 amino acids long. J gave up 6 bases and V 6 bases, and 13 bases lay outside the gene matches. CDR3 loop: CASRIRTGAYNGYTF. The CDR3 nucleotides are TGTGCCAGTAGGATTCGAACAGGGGCTTATAATGGCTACACCTTC.

V usage is TRBV12-3 or TRBV12-4 and J usage is TRBJ1-2; D not certain. The CDR3 sequence is 12 residues long. V was cut by 3 bases and J by 2 bases, with 4 bases left in between. The CDR3 region is CASSFRNYGYTF. The CDR3 DNA is TGTGCCAGCAGTTTCCGGAACTATGGCTACACCTTC.

The rearrangement links TRBV7-8 to TRBJ1-2, with D maybe TRBD1 (5 bases). The CDR3 loop spans 15 amino acids. The ends were cut back, 5 bases at V and 6 bases at J, with 19 bases in the middle. Germline-derived CDR1 and CDR2 are SGHVS and FQNEAQ. This CDR3 reads CASSIPRVVTDGYTF. DNA of the CDR3: TGTGCCAGCAGCATCCCCAGGGTTGTAACGGATGGCTACACCTTC.

This sequence joins TRBV4-1 and TRBJ1-2; 11 nucleotides line up with TRBD1. This CDR3 contains 14 residues. The V gene end was trimmed by 2 bases and the J gene end by 7 bases; junction bases not matched to a gene: 3. Germline CDR1 and CDR2: MGHRA and YSYEKL. For the CDR3, the DNA is TGCGCCAGCAGCCAACGGACAGGGGGCTCTGGCTACACCTTC. It encodes CASSQRTGGSGYTF.

The chain links TRBV29-1 to TRBJ2-1; unclear D gene. Germline CDR1 is SQVTM and CDR2 is ANQGSEA. This CDR3 has 12 residues. V gave up 2 bases and J gave up 4 bases, with 6 bases separating them. The DNA for the CDR3 is TGCAGCGTTGAACGAACTTACAATGAGCAGTTCTTC. Its translation: CSVERTYNEQFF.

The gene calls are TRBV18 and TRBJ2-1, with 8 positions matching TRBD1. The CDR3 covers 14 residues. Germline CDR1 is KGHSH and CDR2 is LQKENI. The J segment lost 7 bases and the V segment lost 4 bases, leaving 6 bases of the junction unmatched. The CDR3 nucleotides are TGTGCCAGCTCACTGAACGACAGGGGTAATGAGCAGTTCTTC. Translating gives CASSLNDRGNEQFF.

Note on this clone: The same CDR3 arises from other DNA sequences in this sample as well. The chain combines TRBV30 with TRBJ1-5; no clear D. The CDR3 extends over 13 amino acids. Germline-derived CDR1 and CDR2 are GTSNPN and SVGIG (reference sequence). Trimming pared 0 bases from V and 3 bases from J, leaving 6 bases between. The CDR3 spells CAWSVRDNQPQHF. Here the CDR3 DNA reads TGTGCCTGGAGTGTCCGGGACAATCAGCCCCAGCATTTT.

The chain links TRBV6-5 to TRBJ1-6; TRBD1 is a possible D gene (6 bases). CDR1 is MNHEY, CDR2 SVGAGI, per germline. V lost 7 bases, J lost 6 bases, and 16 bases lay in between. The CDR3 length is 15 residues. CDR3 sequence: CASTLSGGFNSPLHF. For the CDR3, the DNA is TGTGCCAGCACCCTGAGTGGGGGCTTTAATTCACCCCTCCACTTT.

The chain is built from TRBV12-5 and TRBJ1-3; D unclear. V was cut by 0 bases and J by 6 bases, with 3 bases left in between. The CDR3 runs 12 residues. CDR1 is LGHNT and CDR2 is FRNRAP in the germline V gene. The CDR3 region is CASGLVQNTIYF. CDR3 sequence (DNA): TGTGCTAGTGGTTTGGTACAAAACACCATATATTTT.

This chain's CDR3 is CAWSVRVGAEQYF. CDR3 in DNA: TGTGCCTGGAGTGTACGCGTGGGGGCGGAGCAGTACTTC. V and J are TRBV30 and TRBJ2-7; D perhaps matches TRBD1 (6 bases). This CDR3 is 13 amino acids long. Trimming removed 0 bases at V and 7 bases at J, with 13 bases between. CDR1 and CDR2 (germline): GTSNPN, SVGIG (reference sequence).

This clone was found once. The chain uses TRBV9 and TRBJ1-4; D unresolved. The CDR3 has 14 residues. V gave up 0 bases and J gave up 4 bases, with 7 bases separating them. CDR1 is SGDLS and CDR2 is YYNGEE in the germline V gene. CDR3 region: CASSVDTNNEKLFF. As DNA, the CDR3 is TGTGCCAGCAGCGTAGACACCAATAATGAAAAACTGTTTTTT.

The CDR3 reads CASSLARTGRAFF. CDR3 bases: TGTGCCAGCAGCTTGGCCCGGACAGGGAGAGCTTTCTTT. V is TRBV5-8 and J is TRBJ1-1, with 8 bases matching TRBD1. This CDR3 contains 13 residues. With V trimmed by 0 bases and J by 10 bases, 5 bases remained unmatched. Germline CDR1 and CDR2: SGHTS and YDEGEE.

V gene TRBV7-9 combines with J gene TRBJ1-5, with TRBD1 matching 8 bases. Trimming cost V 5 bases and J 5 bases; bases outside gene matches: 8. Germline values: CDR1 SEHNR, CDR2 FQNEAQ (reference sequence). The CDR3 length is 15 residues. The CDR3 nucleotides are TGTGCCAGCAGCCCAACAGGGGGTTGGGATCAGCCCCAGCATTTT. It specifies CASSPTGGWDQPQHF.

The V gene is TRBV3-1 (or the pseudogene TRBV3-2), the J gene TRBJ1-4, with D unclear. The CDR3 totals 13 residues. Germline V gene sequence: CDR1 LGHDT, CDR2 YNNKEL (reference sequence). Trimming removed 0 bases at V and 7 bases at J, with 6 bases between. CDR3 protein: CASSQDAGEKLFF. The DNA of the CDR3 is TGTGCCAGCAGCCAAGATGCGGGTGAAAAACTGTTTTTT.

V and J are TRBV11-2 and TRBJ1-3; TRBD1 is a possible D gene (6 bases). The germline V gene encodes CDR1 SGHAT and CDR2 FQNNGV. V lost 3 bases and J 4 bases, leaving 10 bases between the germline ends. The CDR3 has 14 amino acids. The CDR3 sequence is CASSLQGLGNTIYF. DNA for the CDR3: TGTGCCAGCAGCTTGCAGGGGTTGGGAAACACCATATATTTT. The full variable domain, its missing parts supplied by reference TRBV11-2 and TRBJ1-3, is EAGVAQSPRYKIIEKRQSVAFWCNPISGHATLYWYQQILGQGPKLLIQFQNNGVVDDSQLPKDRFSAERLKGVDSTLKIQPAKLEDSAVYLCASSLQGLGNTIYFGEGSWLTVV.

This chain links TRBV27 with TRBJ2-5; D uncertain. Per germline, CDR1 MNHEY and CDR2 SMNVEV (reference sequence). Deletions cut 6 bases from V and 5 bases from J, with 16 bases between. CDR3 length: 14 amino acids. CDR3 protein: CASSSRNSGETQYF. The CDR3 nucleotides are TGTGCCAGCAGCTCGAGAAACTCCGGGGAGACCCAGTACTTC.

V usage is TRBV5-1 and J usage is TRBJ1-3; 8 bases agree with TRBD1. V lost 0 bases and J lost 2; bases outside the gene matches: 4. The CDR3 totals 16 residues. CDR1 SGHRS and CDR2 YFSETQ come from the germline V gene. The CDR3 loop is CASSLESRGPGNTIYF. CDR3 DNA: TGCGCCAGCAGCTTGGAAAGCAGGGGGCCTGGAAACACCATATATTTT.

The CDR3: CASSQLAGVVYNEQFF. CDR3 DNA: TGTGCCAGCAGCCAACTAGCGGGAGTGGTCTACAATGAGCAGTTCTTC. The chain carries TRBV7-2 and TRBJ2-1; 11 bases are a match to TRBD2. The germline CDR1 and CDR2 sequences are SGHTA and FQGNSA. The CDR3 totals 16 residues. The ends lost 5 bases at V and 3 bases at J; junction bases unmatched: 6. The complete variable domain, with remaining parts taken from reference TRBV7-2 and TRBJ2-1, reads GAGVSQSPSNKVTEKGKDVELRCDPISGHTALYWYRQSLGQGLEFLIYFQGNSAPDKSGLPSDRFSAERTGGSVSTLTIQRTQQEDSAVYLCASSQLAGVVYNEQFFGPGTRLTVL.

The chain employs TRBV7-9 and TRBJ2-1; 7 bases fit TRBD1. The J segment lost 10 bases and the V segment lost 5 bases, leaving 20 bases of the junction unmatched. The CDR3 is 17 residues long. Germline V lookup: CDR1 SEHNR, CDR2 FQNEAQ (reference sequence). The CDR3 sequence is CASSLPGQSTSKGEQFF. CDR3 nucleotide sequence: TGTGCCAGCAGCCTACCGGGACAGTCCACCTCCAAAGGGGAGCAGTTCTTC.

V is TRBV6-4 and J is TRBJ1-3; 7 bases map to TRBD1. Trimming at V came to 5 bases and at J to 7 bases, leaving 14 bases not matched to a gene. This CDR3 spans 16 amino acids. The germline gives CDR1 MRHNA, CDR2 SNTAGT. In DNA form, the CDR3 reads TGTGCCAGCAGTCCCACTGACAGGGTCGAACGGAACACCATATATTTT. This translates into CASSPTDRVERNTIYF.

This clone was detected once. The chain carries TRBV2 and TRBJ2-1; maybe TRBD2 (5 bases). There are 17 residues in the CDR3. From germline, CDR1 is SNHLY and CDR2 FYNNEI. V lost 4 bases, J lost 8 bases, and 24 bases lay in between. The CDR3 DNA reads TGTGCCAGCAGTGTATGGAGACTCAAAAGAGGGTCCGATGAGCAGTTCTTC. Encoded protein: CASSVWRLKRGSDEQFF.

V and J are TRBV6-5 and TRBJ1-1; D call uncertain. Trimming stripped 5 bases from V and 4 bases from J, with 11 bases between. The CDR3 extends over 13 amino acids. Germline V gives CDR1 MNHEY, CDR2 SVGAGI. The CDR3: CASSTRAGTEAFF. In DNA, the CDR3 is TGTGCCAGCAGTACCCGAGCAGGCACTGAAGCTTTCTTT.

The V and J genes are TRBV5-6 and TRBJ2-7; TRBD2 matches 8 bases. Trimming at V came to 2 bases and at J to 4 bases, leaving 8 bases not matched to a gene. Germline CDR1 is SGHDT and CDR2 is YYEEEE. The CDR3 sequence is 15 residues long. CDR3 nucleotides: TGTGCCAGCAGCTTACCGGGACTAGTTGTTTACGAGCAGTACTTC. Protein product: CASSLPGLVVYEQYF.

The chain combines TRBV7-3 with TRBJ1-6; D is possibly TRBD1 (6 bases). Germline-derived CDR1 and CDR2 are SGHTA and FQGTGA. Trimming pared 5 bases from V and 7 bases from J, leaving 12 bases between. CDR3 length: 14 amino acids. CDR3 sequence: CASSPKGGNSPLHF. In DNA, the CDR3 is TGTGCCAGCAGCCCTAAAGGGGGAAATTCACCCCTCCACTTT.

This sequence joins TRBV24-1 and TRBJ1-1, with a weak D call TRBD1 (6 bases). Germline CDR1 and CDR2: KGHDR and SFDVKD. The germline V and J ends were trimmed by 1 base and 3 bases, with 17 bases remaining between them. The CDR3 runs 17 residues. CDR3 nucleotides: TGTGCCACCAGTGATTTCACCCCCGAACAGGGAGACACTGAAGCTTTCTTT. Protein: CATSDFTPEQGDTEAFF.